Below, 29 T cell receptor beta chains from the same sample are listed, as sequenced in a study of cytomegalovirus exposure and HLA in healthy donors. PCR amplification relied on 60 Vbeta primers (plus 13 Jbeta primers). Profiled with immunoSEQ multiplex PCR; TCRdb holds only in-frame clones, not every one. Found here are roughly 250,000 clones, 84% of them singletons; the top ten hold roughly 2%. The material sequenced was PBMCs. These receptors all come from a woman aged 35 to 49 in good health and CMV-seropositive.

This chain links TRBV30 with TRBJ2-2, with TRBD2 as a possible D gene (5 bases). CDR3 length: 15 residues. V was clipped by 0 bases and J by 5 bases, with 13 bases between them. CDR1 and CDR2 (germline): GTSNPN, SVGIG (reference sequence). CDR3 sequence reads: CAWSVLGPGTGELFF. CDR3 DNA: TGTGCCTGGAGTGTACTGGGCCCGGGAACCGGGGAGCTGTTTTTT.

This clone was found a few times. The chain has TRBV6-1 and TRBJ2-7, with TRBD1 matching over 8 bases. The CDR3 covers 14 residues. The junction had 8 bases not matched to a gene; V was cut back by 6 bases and J by 4 bases. The germline gives CDR1 MNHNS, CDR2 SASEGT. Here the CDR3 DNA reads TGTGCCAGCAGGACCATTGGACAGGGATACGAGCAGTACTTC. This gives the protein CASRTIGQGYEQYF.

The genes are TRBV7-9 and TRBJ1-1; D remains ambiguous. V lost 4 bases and J lost 8, with 14 bases in between. Germline CDR1 SEHNR, CDR2 FQNEAQ (reference sequence). This CDR3 has 13 amino acids. CDR3 in DNA: TGTGCCAGCAGCTCCGTCCTGCGGATCGAAGCTTTCTTT. Protein product: CASSSVLRIEAFF.

V and J are TRBV4-2 and TRBJ2-7; D is possibly TRBD1 (6 bases). The CDR3 has 15 residues. Trimming removed 0 bases at V and 3 bases at J, with 12 bases between. Germline V gene data show CDR1 as LGHNA and CDR2 as YNFKEQ. Written as DNA, the CDR3 is TGTGCCAGCAGCCAAGATCATGAGGGGGTCTACGAGCAGTACTTC. Residues: CASSQDHEGVYEQYF.

The CDR3 bases are TGTGCCAGCAGCCTGACTAGCGGGAGCTCAGAGACCCAGTACTTC. Its translation is CASSLTSGSSETQYF. The chain combines TRBV7-9 with TRBJ2-5; 12 nucleotides line up with TRBD2. J was trimmed by 4 bases and V by 5 bases; bases with no gene match: 5. CDR3 size: 15 residues. CDR1 is SEHNR and CDR2 is FQNEAQ in the germline V gene (reference sequence).

CDR3 protein: CASSGADDEQYF. The DNA for the CDR3 is TGCGCCAGTAGCGGAGCGGACGACGAGCAGTACTTC. The chain has TRBV5-1 and TRBJ2-7, with D maybe TRBD2 (6 bases). The CDR3 runs to 12 residues. Trimming left V 8 bases short and J 5 bases short, with 14 bases between. The germline V gene encodes CDR1 SGHRS and CDR2 YFSETQ.

The chain recombines TRBV4-2 with TRBJ2-3, with 9 bases that match TRBD2. V dropped 2 bases and J dropped 4; count of bases not matched to a gene: 10. Per germline, CDR1 LGHNA and CDR2 YNFKEQ. This CDR3 contains 17 residues. The CDR3 is CASSQLLSGSLPDTQYF. The CDR3, as DNA: TGTGCCAGCAGCCAACTCCTTAGCGGGAGCCTGCCAGATACGCAGTATTTT.

This clone came up once. This rearrangement joins TRBV4-1 to TRBJ1-1, with 7 bases fitting TRBD1. Germline lookup yields CDR1 MGHRA and CDR2 YSYEKL. V shed 0 bases, J shed 3 bases, and the junction held 7 bases outside the gene matches. The CDR3 is made up of 16 amino acids. The CDR3 loop is CASSQDLGRGYTEAFF. The DNA for the CDR3 is TGCGCCAGCAGCCAAGATCTCGGCAGGGGGTACACTGAAGCTTTCTTT.

Notes on this clone: The junction and the germline gene differ at one end; a read error may be behind it. The J gene is TRBJ2-7, the V gene TRBV25-1; the D is unclear. This CDR3 region has 15 residues. Germline V gene data show CDR1 as MGHDK and CDR2 as SYGVNS. CDR3 in amino acids: CASSEWSFSSYEQCF. As DNA, the CDR3 is TGTGCCAGCAGTGAATGGAGCTTTAGCTCCTACGAGCAGTGCTTC.

The V call is TRBV27, the J call TRBJ1-5, with 8 positions matching TRBD1. V shed 5 bases and J 0 bases; nucleotides not matched to a gene: 6. There are 16 residues in the CDR3. The germline gives CDR1 MNHEY, CDR2 SMNVEV (reference sequence). The CDR3 DNA sequence: TGTGCCAGCAGTGACAAACAGGGGGATAGCAATCAGCCCCAGCATTTT. Protein sequence: CASSDKQGDSNQPQHF.

The V call is TRBV6-6, the J call TRBJ2-7; 7 bases agree with TRBD2. The CDR3 length is 14 residues. After removal of 6 bases from V and 2 bases from J, the junction contained 7 bases not matched to a gene. Germline V gene lookup returns CDR1 MNHNY and CDR2 SVGAGI (reference sequence). The chain's CDR3 is CASSLAEGTYEQYF. CDR3 DNA sequence: TGTGCCAGCAGCCTAGCGGAGGGAACCTACGAGCAGTACTTC.

The rearrangement links TRBV20-1 to TRBJ1-4; the D gene is possibly TRBD1 (6 bases). The germline V and J ends were trimmed by 8 bases and 11 bases, with 15 bases remaining between them. The CDR3 runs to 11 residues. Germline-derived CDR1 and CDR2 are DFQATT and SNEGSKA (reference sequence). CDR3 DNA sequence: TGCAGTTCTTACAGGGAAGAGAAACTGTTTTTT. Residues: CSSYREEKLFF.

The chain combines TRBV6-5 with TRBJ2-7, with 13 bases lining up with TRBD2. Germline V gene data show CDR1 as MNHEY and CDR2 as SVGAGI. This CDR3 spans 13 amino acids. J was trimmed by 6 bases and V by 6 bases; bases with no gene match: 2. CDR3 coding DNA: TGTGCCAGCAGACGACTAGCGGGAGGCGAGCAGTACTTC. Translation gives CASRRLAGGEQYF.

This clone has only a few counts. This chain links TRBV5-1 with TRBJ1-1, with 10 bases fitting TRBD1. This CDR3 has 17 amino acids. J gave up 1 base and V 3 bases, and 9 bases lay outside the gene matches. Germline CDR1 and CDR2: SGHRS and YFSETQ. Here the CDR3 reads CASSSGGTGVGNTEAFF. In nucleotides, the CDR3 is TGCGCCAGCAGCTCAGGAGGGACAGGGGTAGGGAACACTGAAGCTTTCTTT.

This clone has only one observation. This sequence joins TRBV2 and TRBJ2-6, with 7 bases fitting TRBD2. The germline CDR1 and CDR2 sequences are SNHLY and FYNNEI. Trimming at V came to 7 bases and at J to 0 bases, leaving 12 bases not matched to a gene. The CDR3 spans 18 residues. The CDR3 spells CASTPRASGASGANVLTF. The CDR3 bases are TGTGCCAGCACCCCCCGGGCTAGCGGCGCCTCTGGGGCCAACGTCCTGACTTTC.

The chain combines TRBV7-9 with TRBJ2-7, with D possibly being TRBD1 (5 bases). CDR1 SEHNR and CDR2 FQNEAQ come from the germline V gene (reference sequence). Trimming cost V 6 bases and J 5 bases, with 14 bases left between them. The CDR3 consists of 13 residues. In nucleotides, the CDR3 is TGTGCCAGCAGATTGGGGCAAACCGACGAGCAGTACTTC. Its translation: CASRLGQTDEQYF.

J is TRBJ2-5 and V is TRBV7-2, with 12 nucleotides matching TRBD2. V trimming: 3 bases; J trimming: 5 bases; junction bases outside the gene matches: 10. CDR3 size: 17 residues. Per the germline V gene, CDR1 is SGHTA and CDR2 is FQGNSA. The CDR3 bases are TGTGCCAGCAGCTTGGGTCTAGCGGGAGGGGGGAGGGAGACCCAGTACTTC. Its protein is CASSLGLAGGGRETQYF. Full variable domain (rest looked up from reference TRBV7-2 and TRBJ2-5): GAGVSQSPSNKVTEKGKDVELRCDPISGHTALYWYRQSLGQGLEFLIYFQGNSAPDKSGLPSDRFSAERTGGSVSTLTIQRTQQEDSAVYLCASSLGLAGGGRETQYFGPGTRLLVL.

The chain combines TRBV6-6 with TRBJ1-1; possible D gene TRBD1, 6 bases. Germline V CDR1 and CDR2: MNHNY, SVGAGI (reference sequence). Trimming shortened V by 0 bases and J by 2 bases, and 10 bases separated the two germline ends. The CDR3 covers 15 residues. The CDR3 nucleotides are TGTGCCAGCAGTTACTCGCCAGGGGCTAACACTGAAGCTTTCTTT. Protein sequence: CASSYSPGANTEAFF.

The gene calls are TRBV19 and TRBJ1-5; no clear D gene. V was clipped by 6 bases and J by 7 bases, with 10 bases between them. This CDR3 spans 12 amino acids. Germline loops: CDR1 LNHDA, CDR2 SQIVND (reference sequence). The CDR3 here is CASSRGGQPQHF. Written as DNA, the CDR3 is TGTGCCAGTAGCCGGGGAGGACAGCCCCAGCATTTT.

J is TRBJ1-5 and V is TRBV2; the D is unclear. V lost 4 bases, J lost 2 bases, and 9 bases lay in between. In germline, CDR1 is SNHLY, CDR2 FYNNEI. CDR3 length: 14 residues. The CDR3 protein is CASSAATGNQPQHF. The CDR3 nucleotides read TGTGCCAGCAGTGCAGCTACAGGCAATCAGCCCCAGCATTTT.

This chain links TRBV4-3 with TRBJ2-3, with 12 bases identical to TRBD2. Germline CDR1 and CDR2: LGHNA and YSLEER. The CDR3 totals 16 residues. Trimming cost V 4 bases and J 2 bases; bases outside gene matches: 4. The CDR3 bases are TGCGCCAGCAGCCCTCGGACTAGCGGGACCACAGATACGCAGTATTTT. Its translation is CASSPRTSGTTDTQYF.

The J gene is TRBJ1-4, the V gene TRBV7-9; D not certain. V dropped 1 base and J dropped 4 bases, with 10 bases sitting between them. Germline values: CDR1 SEHNR, CDR2 FQNEAQ (reference sequence). The CDR3 consists of 15 residues. The CDR3 is CASSLDAGYNEKLFF. As DNA, the CDR3 is TGTGCCAGCAGCTTAGACGCGGGGTATAATGAAAAACTGTTTTTT.

This clone was detected once. This chain connects TRBV10-3 to TRBJ2-1; the match to TRBD1 covers 7 bases. CDR3 length equals 13 residues. Germline V gene lookup returns CDR1 ENHRY and CDR2 SYGVKD. V shed 7 bases and J 8 bases; nucleotides not matched to a gene: 8. CDR3 DNA: TGTGCCATCACGACAGGGACGGCCCATGAGCAGTTCTTC. This codes for CAITTGTAHEQFF.

The rearrangement uses TRBV7-9 and TRBJ2-7, with D hard to call. V lost 3 bases and J lost 0, with 6 bases in between. Germline lookup yields CDR1 SEHNR and CDR2 FQNEAQ (reference sequence). The CDR3 is made up of 13 amino acids. The CDR3 region is CASSFLSSYEQYF. The CDR3 region has the DNA TGTGCCAGCAGCTTCCTGTCCTCCTACGAGCAGTACTTC.

The chain combines TRBV28 with TRBJ1-5, with D unclear. The CDR3 sequence is 15 residues long. Germline CDR1 and CDR2: MDHEN and SYDVKM. V was cut by 2 bases and J by 2 bases, with 10 bases left in between. The CDR3 loop is CASSLSLQGNQPQHF. The CDR3 DNA reads as TGTGCCAGCAGTTTAAGTTTGCAGGGCAATCAGCCCCAGCATTTT.

The chain recombines TRBV7-9 with TRBJ2-2; D not certain. The CDR3 spans 15 residues. Trimming left V 5 bases short and J 0 bases short, with 10 bases between. CDR1 SEHNR and CDR2 FQNEAQ come from the germline V gene (reference sequence). CDR3 DNA sequence: TGTGCCAGCAGCCTTCGACGGGCGAACACCGGGGAGCTGTTTTTT. Its protein product is CASSLRRANTGELFF.

This clone was seen once. This chain uses TRBV23-1 with TRBJ1-1; D is possibly TRBD1 (5 bases). TRBV23-1 is an ORF for which the function is uncertain. This CDR3 has 17 amino acids. Trimming shortened V by 4 bases and J by 0 bases, and 18 bases separated the two germline ends. The DNA of the CDR3 is TGCGCCAGCAGTCGGCCGGAGAGCAGGGCCCTGAACACTGAAGCTTTCTTT. Amino acids: CASSRPESRALNTEAFF.

The rearrangement links TRBV30 to TRBJ1-1; D is possibly TRBD1 (6 bases). Germline V gene lookup returns CDR1 GTSNPN and CDR2 SVGIG (reference sequence). Trimming removed 2 bases at V and 7 bases at J, with 14 bases between. This CDR3 has 13 residues. CDR3 sequence reads: CAWSRQGLGEAFF. The DNA for the CDR3 is TGTGCCTGGAGTCGCCAGGGGTTAGGTGAAGCTTTCTTT. Together with reference TRBV30 and TRBJ1-1, the CDR3 gives the full variable domain: SQTIHQWPATLVQPVGSPLSLECTVEGTSNPNLYWYRQAAGRGLQLLFYSVGIGQISSEVPQNLSASRPQDRQFILSSKKLLLSDSGFYLCAWSRQGLGEAFFGQGTRLTVV.

This chain joins TRBV27 and TRBJ2-7; D perhaps matches TRBD1 (7 bases). The CDR3 runs to 14 residues. V shed 5 bases and J shed 3 bases, with 14 bases lying between them. Germline lookup yields CDR1 MNHEY and CDR2 SMNVEV (reference sequence). The CDR3 nucleotides are TGTGCCAGCAGTCAGACAGGGACTTACTACGAGCAGTACTTC. Protein: CASSQTGTYYEQYF.